Listed here are 18 T cell receptor beta chains from one sample, sequenced in a study of cytomegalovirus exposure and HLA in healthy donors. PCR amplification relied on 60 Vbeta primers (plus 13 Jbeta primers). This table comes from immunoSEQ multiplex PCR, and its TCRdb copy is limited to in-frame clones, with some not included. The sample is made up of under 200,000 clones, and the top ten hold approximately 6.9% of it. The sample comprised PBMCs. These receptors all stem from a man younger than 40 in good health and CMV-seronegative.

The V call is TRBV27, the J call TRBJ1-4; no reliable D call. Trimming shortened V by 6 bases and J by 3 bases, and 8 bases separated the two germline ends. Germline loops: CDR1 MNHEY, CDR2 SMNVEV (reference sequence). This CDR3 is 13 amino acids long. The CDR3 region is CASSHLSNEKLFF. The CDR3 DNA follows: TGTGCCAGCAGCCACCTATCTAATGAAAAACTGTTTTTT.

With respect to this clone: Other DNA sequences in the same sample also yield this CDR3. The CDR3 loop is CASSLGTGGYNEQFF. CDR3 nucleotides: TGTGCCAGCAGTCTCGGGACAGGGGGGTACAATGAGCAGTTCTTC. This chain joins TRBV27 and TRBJ2-1; 11 positions agree with TRBD1. CDR3 length equals 15 residues. Germline-derived CDR1 and CDR2 are MNHEY and SMNVEV (reference sequence). The junction had 4 bases not matched to a gene; V was cut back by 5 bases and J by 4 bases.

The J gene is TRBJ1-6, the V gene TRBV14; D gene uncertain. Trimming took off 5 bases at V and 5 bases at J, with 4 bases between the two ends. The CDR3 consists of 12 residues. Per germline, CDR1 SGHDN and CDR2 FVKESK. The CDR3, as DNA: TGTGCCAGCAGCTTTAATAATTCACCCCTCCACTTT. Translation: CASSFNNSPLHF.

This chain uses TRBV7-9 with TRBJ2-6; D remains ambiguous. CDR1 and CDR2 (germline): SEHNR, FQNEAQ (reference sequence). The CDR3 length is 15 residues. The V and J ends lost 5 bases and 2 bases respectively, with 10 bases between them. The CDR3 is CASSAHSTGANVLTF. The CDR3 DNA sequence: TGTGCCAGCAGCGCACACAGTACTGGGGCCAACGTCCTGACTTTC. Drawing the rest from reference TRBV7-9 and TRBJ2-6, the complete variable domain is DTGVSQNPRHKITKRGQNVTFRCDPISEHNRLYWYRQTLGQGPEFLTYFQNEAQLEKSRLLSDRFSAERPKGSFSTLEIQRTEQGDSAMYLCASSAHSTGANVLTFGAGSRLTVL.

The genes are TRBV19 and TRBJ1-4; TRBD1 aligns across 10 bases. The length of the CDR3 is 17 residues. Per the germline V gene, CDR1 is LNHDA and CDR2 is SQIVND (reference sequence). V lost 3 bases to trimming and J lost 3 bases; unmatched junction nucleotides: 7. CDR3 coding DNA: TGTGCCAGTAGTATCGGGACAGGGGTCCTGGCTAATGAAAAACTGTTTTTT. Its protein product is CASSIGTGVLANEKLFF. The full variable domain, completed using reference TRBV19 and TRBJ1-4, is DGGITQSPKYLFRKEGQNVTLSCEQNLNHDAMYWYRQDPGQGLRLIYYSQIVNDFQKGDIAEGYSVSREKKESFPLTVTSAQKNPTAFYLCASSIGTGVLANEKLFFGSGTQLSVL.

The chain couples TRBV11-3 to TRBJ2-2; D remains unclear. CDR1 is SGHNT, CDR2 YENEEA, per germline. The CDR3 runs 18 residues. The V end was cut by 3 bases, the J end by 7 bases, with 24 bases between. The CDR3 sequence: CASSFSVGRPVQLGELFF. CDR3 in DNA: TGTGCCAGCAGCTTCTCCGTTGGCAGGCCGGTTCAGCTCGGGGAGCTGTTTTTT.

The chain combines TRBV10-3 with TRBJ2-7; 9 bases are a match to TRBD2. V was clipped by 3 bases and J by 3 bases; unmatched bases: 3. The CDR3 is made up of 14 amino acids. CDR1 is ENHRY, CDR2 SYGVKD, per germline. The DNA of the CDR3 is TGTGCCATCAGTGATCAACTAGCGGGCTACGAGCAGTACTTC. This translates into CAISDQLAGYEQYF.

This sequence joins TRBV28 and TRBJ2-1, with TRBD2 identical over 11 bases. With V trimmed by 10 bases and J by 6 bases, 8 bases remained unmatched. Germline CDR1 reads MDHEN; CDR2 reads SYDVKM. The CDR3 is 14 amino acids. DNA of the CDR3: TGTGCCACTAGGGGGACTAGCGGCTTCAATGAGCAGTTCTTC. Translation: CATRGTSGFNEQFF.

This rearrangement joins TRBV5-5 to TRBJ1-2; D not resolved. Looked up from germline, CDR1 is SGHKS and CDR2 is YYEKEE (reference sequence). Trimming removed 4 bases from V and 4 bases from J, with 17 bases in between. The CDR3 contains 15 residues. This chain's CDR3 is CASSPPGREAYGYTF. CDR3 sequence (DNA): TGTGCCAGCAGCCCTCCTGGTAGGGAGGCCTATGGCTACACCTTC.

The chain uses TRBV6-1 and TRBJ1-2; the D gene is possibly TRBD1 (6 bases). Germline CDR1 is MNHNS and CDR2 is SASEGT. The CDR3 has 15 amino acids. V lost 1 base and J 4 bases, leaving 13 bases between the germline ends. The CDR3 protein is CASSEGGGQIYGYTF. The CDR3 DNA sequence: TGTGCCAGCAGTGAAGGTGGCGGACAGATCTATGGCTACACCTTC.

V is TRBV5-4 and J is TRBJ1-6, with 12 bases that match TRBD1. In germline, CDR1 is SGHNT, CDR2 YYREEE (reference sequence). The J segment lost 7 bases and the V segment lost 4 bases, leaving 9 bases of the junction unmatched. This CDR3 spans 17 amino acids. The CDR3 region has the DNA TGTGCCAGCAGCGGCCGGGACAGGGGGCCTCGGAATTCACCCCTCCACTTT. Its translation is CASSGRDRGPRNSPLHF.

The chain combines TRBV6-5 with TRBJ1-2, with 7 bases fitting TRBD1. The J segment lost 8 bases and the V segment lost 6 bases, leaving 3 bases of the junction unmatched. The CDR3 spans 11 residues. CDR1 is MNHEY and CDR2 is SVGAGI in the germline V gene. CDR3 residues: CASSRGQGYTF. In nucleotides, the CDR3 is TGTGCCAGCAGCCGGGGACAGGGCTACACCTTC.

The CDR3, as DNA: TGTGCCAGCAGCTTATCCGTGCTTCTGGGACAGGGCGAGCAGTACTTC. This translates into CASSLSVLLGQGEQYF. The V and J genes are TRBV11-2 and TRBJ2-7, with 9 positions matching TRBD1. This CDR3 spans 16 amino acids. The trim removed 2 bases at V and 6 bases at J, leaving 11 bases unmatched. CDR1 SGHAT and CDR2 FQNNGV come from the germline V gene.

V is TRBV10-2 and J is TRBJ1-5; D gene unclear. V shed 2 bases and J shed 4 bases, with 12 bases lying between them. The germline CDR1 and CDR2 sequences are WSHSY and SAAADI. The CDR3 contains 15 residues. DNA for the CDR3: TGCGCCAGCAGTGAGAATAGCCTTACGAATCAGCCCCAGCATTTT. Amino acid sequence: CASSENSLTNQPQHF.

This chain joins TRBV30 and TRBJ2-7; 8 bases are a match to TRBD1. V lost 2 bases to trimming and J lost 4 bases; unmatched junction nucleotides: 7. The CDR3 consists of 14 residues. CDR1 is GTSNPN and CDR2 is SVGIG in the germline V gene (reference sequence). CDR3: CAWSSRGPMYEQYF. The DNA for the CDR3 is TGTGCCTGGAGTTCCAGGGGGCCTATGTACGAGCAGTACTTC.

The CDR3 DNA follows: TGTGCCAGCAGCCCCCTGGGGGGGAAACTGTTTTTT. Translation gives CASSPLGGKLFF. This sequence joins TRBV5-6 and TRBJ1-4, with D maybe TRBD1 (5 bases). CDR1 is SGHDT and CDR2 is YYEEEE in the germline V gene. V was cut by 4 bases and J by 11 bases, with 12 bases left in between. The CDR3 extends over 12 amino acids.

The chain joins TRBV7-2 to TRBJ2-2; the match to TRBD2 covers 10 bases. Trimming cost V 4 bases and J 2 bases; bases outside gene matches: 4. Germline V lookup: CDR1 SGHTA, CDR2 FQGNSA. The CDR3 extends over 16 amino acids. Here the CDR3 DNA reads TGTGCCAGCAGCTCCACTAGCGGGGTCAACACCGGGGAGCTGTTTTTT. Its protein product is CASSSTSGVNTGELFF.

The chain has TRBV6-4 and TRBJ2-1; a possible D gene is TRBD2 (5 bases). The CDR3 covers 14 residues. Trimming left V 0 bases short and J 8 bases short, with 11 bases between. Germline V gene sequence: CDR1 MRHNA, CDR2 SNTAGT. The CDR3 DNA follows: TGTGCCAGCAGTGACTCACCGGGGATCGATGAGCAGTTCTTC. Translating it yields CASSDSPGIDEQFF.